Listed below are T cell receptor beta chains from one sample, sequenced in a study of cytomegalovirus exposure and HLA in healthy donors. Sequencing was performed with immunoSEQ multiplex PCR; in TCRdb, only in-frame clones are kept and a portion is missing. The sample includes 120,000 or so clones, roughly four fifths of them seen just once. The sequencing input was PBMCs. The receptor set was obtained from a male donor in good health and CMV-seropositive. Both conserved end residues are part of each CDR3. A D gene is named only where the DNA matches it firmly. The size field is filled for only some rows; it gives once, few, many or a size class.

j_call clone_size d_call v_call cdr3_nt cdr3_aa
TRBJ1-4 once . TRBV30 TGTGCCTGGAGAGCGGGTGAAAAACTGTTTTTT CAWRAGEKLFF
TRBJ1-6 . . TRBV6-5 TGTGCCAGCAGTTCCCCCGGTTCCAGGGATGAATCACCCCTCCACTTT CASSSPGSRDESPLHF
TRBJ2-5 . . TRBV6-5 TGTGCCAGCAGTTACTCCAGGCAAGAGACCCAGTACTTC CASSYSRQETQYF
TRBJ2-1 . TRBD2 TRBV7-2 TGTGCCAGCAGCTCTCCGCGGGAGGGAGTGGGGAATGAGCAGTTCTTC CASSSPREGVGNEQFF
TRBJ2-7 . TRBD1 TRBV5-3 TGTGCCAGGCCGGGACAGGGCTCCTACGAGCAGTACTTC CARPGQGSYEQYF
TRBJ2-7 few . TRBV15 TGTGCCACCAGCAGTACCGGAGAGGCAGACCTCTACGAGCAGTACTTC CATSSTGEADLYEQYF
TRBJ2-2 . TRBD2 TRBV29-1 TGCAGCGTGAAGGGCGCTAGCGGGAGAGAGGAGACCGGGGAGCTGTTTTTT CSVKGASGREETGELFF
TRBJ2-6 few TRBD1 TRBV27 TGTGCCAGCAGTTTGGACAGGGGGGACCGTGTGGCCAACGTCCTGACTTTC CASSLDRGDRVANVLTF
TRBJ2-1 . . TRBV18 TGTGCCAGCTCACCGGGTCCAACAGCAAACCGGGACTCACTGGCTCTTAACAATGAGCAGTTCTTC CASSPGPTANRDSLALNNEQFF
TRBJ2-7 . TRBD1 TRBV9 TGTGCCAGCAGCGTAGAAGGACAGGGGTATCGGGAGCAGTACTTC CASSVEGQGYREQYF
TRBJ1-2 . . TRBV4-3 TGCGCCAGCAGCCAAGATCTCGGGGGACCTGGGGGCTACACCTTC CASSQDLGGPGGYTF
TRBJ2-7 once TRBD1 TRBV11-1 TGTGCCAGCAGCTTAGCGACAGGGCCCTACGAGCAGTACTTC CASSLATGPYEQYF
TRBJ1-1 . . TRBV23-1 TGCGCCAGCTCCCCAGGGGCCCCCGAAGCTTTCTTT CASSPGAPEAFF
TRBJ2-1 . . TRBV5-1 TGCGCCAGCAGCAACGGGGGTCCCAATGAGCAGTTCTTC CASSNGGPNEQFF
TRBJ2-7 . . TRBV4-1 TGCGCCAGCAGCCAAGATCTCGGTAGCGGCTACGAGCAGTACTTC CASSQDLGSGYEQYF
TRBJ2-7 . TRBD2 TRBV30 TGTGCCTGGCAGGGACTAGCGGCAACCTACGAGCAGTACTTC CAWQGLAATYEQYF
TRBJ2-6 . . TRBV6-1 TGTGCCAGCAGTGAACAGGTTGTAGGGGGGGCCAACGGCCTGACTTTC CASSEQVVGGANGLTF
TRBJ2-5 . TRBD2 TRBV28 TGTGCCAGCAGGGAGACGGGACTAGCGGGAGGGTCCCAAGAGACCCAGTACTTC CASRETGLAGGSQETQYF
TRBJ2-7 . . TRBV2 TGTGCCAGCAGAGAATTTCTCCCCTACGAGCAGTACTTC CASREFLPYEQYF
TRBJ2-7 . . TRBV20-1 TGCAGTGCTCCGCTGGTGAGCGGGCAGTACTTC CSAPLVSGQYF
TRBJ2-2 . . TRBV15 TGTGCCACCAGCAGACCGAGCGATCCATCGAACACCGGGGAGCTGTTTTTT CATSRPSDPSNTGELFF
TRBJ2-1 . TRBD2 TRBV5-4 TGTGCCAGCAGTAGCCGGACTAGCGGTTACAATGAGCAGTTCTTC CASSSRTSGYNEQFF
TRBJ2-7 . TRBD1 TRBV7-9 TGTGCCAGCAGCTTAAATAATTTCCGTGACAGGGAAAATTACGAGCAGTACTTC CASSLNNFRDRENYEQYF
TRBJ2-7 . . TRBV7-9 TGTGCCAGCAGCTTAGACGGTCCCCCCTACGAGCAGTACTTC CASSLDGPPYEQYF
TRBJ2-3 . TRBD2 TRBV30 TGTGCCTCCACGCGGACTAGCGGGAGCCGAGATACGCAGTATTTT CASTRTSGSRDTQYF
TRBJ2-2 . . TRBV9 TGTGCCAGCAGCGTAGATCCCCAAGCGGGTGGGGGGAACACCGGGGAGCTGTTTTTT CASSVDPQAGGGNTGELFF